This T cell receptor beta chain was found in a study of blood T cell repertoires in COVID-19. About the study: Whether acute or convalescent, the COVID-19 samples came from the United States, Italy and Spain.

Sequencing used immunoSEQ multiplex PCR; TCRdb keeps in-frame clones, though not all of them. The data show some 120,000 clones, about four fifths seen once. Germline lookup yields CDR1 SGHDN and CDR2 FVKESK. The CDR3 runs 14 residues. V gave up 1 base and J gave up 3 bases, with 10 bases separating them. The source of this sequence is a man between 35 and 55 years old with active or convalescent COVID-19. The sample was peripheral blood. V and J are TRBV14 and TRBJ2-7; D remains unclear. CDR3 coding DNA: TGTGCCAGCAGCCAAGCGAACACCAACTACGAGCAGTACTTC. Its translation is CASSQANTNYEQYF. The full variable domain, rest sourced from reference TRBV14 and TRBJ2-7, is EAGVTQFPSHSVIEKGQTVTLRCDPISGHDNLYWYRRVMGKEIKFLLHFVKESKQDESGMPNNRFLAERTGGTYSTLKVQPAELEDSGVYFCASSQANTNYEQYFGPGTRLTVT.